These T cell receptor beta chains were read from a single sample in a study of blood T cell repertoires in COVID-19. Generated by immunoSEQ multiplex PCR, the TCRdb table keeps only in-frame clones and is missing some. The sample yields 100,000 to 150,000 clones, roughly 83% seen once. Sequences were obtained from peripheral blood. The receptors come from a woman aged 45-60 years with acute or convalescent COVID-19. Each CDR3 is given with its conserved first and last residue. D genes are given only for firm matches. Clone size appears in some rows only: once, few, many, or a class for an expanded clone.

j_gene,d_gene,len,v_gene,abundance,CDR3aa,CDR3nt
TRBJ1-2,-,13,TRBV30,-,CAWSVQGSYGYTF,TGTGCCTGGAGTGTACAGGGCTCGTATGGCTACACCTTC
TRBJ1-3,-,17,TRBV5-1,-,CASSSRSQATSGNTIYF,TGCGCCAGCAGCTCACGCTCACAGGCAACCTCTGGAAACACCATATATTTT
TRBJ2-7,-,14,TRBV6-5,-,CASMRGGQSYEQYF,TGTGCCAGCATGAGGGGGGGGCAGTCCTACGAGCAGTACTTC
TRBJ1-2,-,14,TRBV6-5,-,CASSYLSDSYGYTF,TGTGCCAGCAGTTACTTGTCGGACAGCTATGGCTACACCTTC
TRBJ1-2,-,15,TRBV5-6,-,CASSFEGARGYGYTF,TGTGCCAGCAGCTTTGAAGGGGCGCGGGGATATGGCTACACCTTC
TRBJ1-2,-,15,TRBV5-1,-,CASSQEGPMASGYTF,TGCGCCAGCAGCCAGGAGGGCCCTATGGCTAGTGGCTACACCTTC
TRBJ1-6,-,11,TRBV20-1,-,CSASPTGTLHF,TGCAGTGCTAGTCCCACAGGGACCCTCCACTTT
TRBJ1-5,TRBD1,13,TRBV29-1,once,CSVGQGGHQPQHF,TGCAGCGTGGGACAGGGGGGCCATCAGCCCCAGCATTTT
TRBJ1-2,TRBD1,17,TRBV18,-,CASSPLGQGALGYGYTF,TGTGCCAGCTCACCCCTCGGGCAGGGGGCATTGGGCTATGGCTACACCTTC
TRBJ1-1,-,13,TRBV7-3,-,CASSLDITTEAFF,TGTGCCAGCAGCTTAGACATTACCACTGAAGCTTTCTTT
TRBJ1-6,TRBD1,15,TRBV19,few,CASSTRGTDNSPLHF,TGTGCCAGTAGCACCAGGGGGACAGATAATTCACCCCTCCACTTT
TRBJ1-2,-,16,TRBV5-4,-,CASSLEGPRGDYGYTF,TGTGCCAGCAGCTTGGAGGGTCCCCGGGGGGACTATGGCTACACCTTC
TRBJ1-5,TRBD1,15,TRBV19,-,CASRTRTGGNQPQHF,TGTGCCAGTAGGACCAGGACAGGGGGCAATCAGCCCCAGCATTTT
TRBJ1-4,-,15,TRBV28,-,CASTRFGWIDEKLFF,TGTGCCAGCACGAGGTTCGGGTGGATAGATGAAAAACTGTTTTTT
TRBJ1-1,-,17,TRBV7-8,few,CASSSITGAVMNTEAFF,TGTGCCAGCAGCTCCATAACGGGAGCAGTAATGAACACTGAAGCTTTCTTT
TRBJ2-7,-,12,TRBV12-3/TRBV12-4,-,CASSPGGNEQYF,TGTGCCAGCAGCCCCGGAGGGAACGAGCAGTACTTC
TRBJ1-1,-,13,TRBV12-3/TRBV12-4,-,CASSLGGRTEAFF,TGTGCCAGCAGTTTGGGGGGGAGGACTGAAGCTTTCTTT
TRBJ1-5,TRBD1,15,TRBV11-2,-,CASSLEAGGDQPQHF,TGTGCCAGCAGCTTAGAGGCAGGGGGCGACCAGCCCCAGCATTTT
TRBJ2-7,TRBD1,12,TRBV28,-,CASNRGRYEQYF,TGTGCCAGCAACAGGGGACGCTACGAGCAGTACTTC
TRBJ1-2,-,13,TRBV14,-,CASSEQGFYGYTF,TGTGCCAGCAGTGAACAGGGCTTCTATGGCTACACCTTC
TRBJ1-1,TRBD1,14,TRBV19,-,CASRQGAANTEAFF,TGTGCCAGTAGGCAGGGGGCAGCGAACACTGAAGCTTTCTTT
TRBJ2-1,-,16,TRBV20-1,-,CSASSPTGPSYNEQFF,TGCAGTGCTAGTTCCCCGACAGGACCATCCTACAATGAGCAGTTCTTC
TRBJ1-6,-,14,TRBV2,-,CASRGGNRHSPLHF,TGTGCCAGCAGGGGGGGGAACAGGCATTCACCCCTCCACTTT
TRBJ2-7,TRBD1,15,TRBV19,-,CASSPTGGDHYEQYF,TGTGCCAGTAGTCCGACAGGGGGGGATCACTACGAGCAGTACTTC
TRBJ2-3,TRBD1,15,TRBV6-6,-,CATIPTTGGTDTQYF,TGTGCCACCATCCCCACGACAGGGGGCACAGATACGCAGTATTTT
TRBJ1-1,TRBD1,15,TRBV19,-,CASSIAGTVNTEAFF,TGTGCCAGTAGTATAGCAGGGACAGTGAACACTGAAGCTTTCTTT
TRBJ2-2,-,17,TRBV18,-,CASSPNPPDLNTGELFF,TGTGCCAGCTCACCAAACCCGCCGGACTTGAACACCGGGGAGCTGTTTTTT
TRBJ1-1,TRBD1,12,TRBV5-1,-,CASSPTGTEAFF,TGCGCCAGCAGCCCGACAGGGACTGAAGCTTTCTTT
TRBJ1-1,-,14,TRBV7-2,-,CASSSDGIWAEAFF,TGTGCCAGCAGCTCGGACGGGATTTGGGCTGAAGCTTTCTTT
TRBJ2-7,TRBD2,16,TRBV5-4,-,CASSLGGSTSGGEQYF,TGTGCCAGCAGCTTGGGAGGTTCGACTAGCGGGGGGGAGCAGTACTTC
TRBJ1-2,TRBD1,15,TRBV6-5,-,CASSQRQGKNYGYTF,TGTGCCAGCAGCCAGAGACAGGGAAAAAACTATGGCTACACCTTC
TRBJ2-1,TRBD2,19,TRBV6-7,-,CASSYSIAKLAGGPHEQFF,TGTGCCAGCAGTTACTCGATTGCAAAGCTAGCGGGGGGGCCTCATGAGCAGTTCTTC
TRBJ1-2,TRBD1,14,TRBV6-5,-,CASRSGQGVYGYTF,TGTGCCAGCAGGTCGGGACAGGGAGTCTATGGCTACACCTTC
TRBJ2-2,-,15,TRBV7-8,few,CASSLRQGRDGELFF,TGTGCCAGCAGCTTAAGGCAGGGGAGGGACGGGGAGCTGTTTTTT
TRBJ1-1,TRBD1,16,TRBV10-1,-,CASSEGGGRRYTEAFF,TGCGCCAGCAGTGAAGGAGGGGGCCGTCGGTACACTGAAGCTTTCTTT
TRBJ1-3,-,15,TRBV5-1,-,CASSTGQVSGNTIYF,TGCGCCAGCAGTACAGGGCAAGTCTCTGGAAACACCATATATTTT